What follows describes a single T cell receptor (beta chain). Its antigen is unidentified. The junction had 11 bases not matched to a gene; V was cut back by 5 bases and J by 3 bases. Germline lookup yields CDR1 DFQATT and CDR2 SNEGSKA (reference sequence). The CDR3 sequence is 15 residues long. This entry is derived from a study of post-analysis software for immune sequencing data. Overall study: Relapsing-remitting, secondary progressive and progressive-relapsing forms of multiple sclerosis all featured among disease courses.

Sequencing libraries made from TCR beta cDNA carried unique molecular identifiers. Input amounts of 1 to 10 million T cells were used. These gave around 500,000 cDNA molecules, so each molecule approximated one T cell. TCRdb redid the calling of the PCR reads with MiXCR, one entry per CDR3 protein. The sample lists hundreds of thousands of distinct CDR3 sequences, 44% seen once, with 1.5% to 2% in the top ten. Whole-study findings and limits: Compared against controls, patients with multiple sclerosis displayed significantly lower normalized Chao1 diversity. Compared with controls, patients had more of five TRBV segments, including TRBV5-6, TRBV5-1 and TRBV20-1. F-measure co-clustering was strong for batch-matched samples.

This TCR was recovered from a girl aged 5 to 17 with multiple sclerosis. The chain combines TRBV20-1 with TRBJ2-5; 8 positions agree with TRBD1. The specimen was blood. The CDR3 sequence is CSASTRQGFEETQYF. CDR3 in DNA: TGCAGTGCTTCAACCAGACAGGGGTTCGAAGAGACCCAGTACTTC.